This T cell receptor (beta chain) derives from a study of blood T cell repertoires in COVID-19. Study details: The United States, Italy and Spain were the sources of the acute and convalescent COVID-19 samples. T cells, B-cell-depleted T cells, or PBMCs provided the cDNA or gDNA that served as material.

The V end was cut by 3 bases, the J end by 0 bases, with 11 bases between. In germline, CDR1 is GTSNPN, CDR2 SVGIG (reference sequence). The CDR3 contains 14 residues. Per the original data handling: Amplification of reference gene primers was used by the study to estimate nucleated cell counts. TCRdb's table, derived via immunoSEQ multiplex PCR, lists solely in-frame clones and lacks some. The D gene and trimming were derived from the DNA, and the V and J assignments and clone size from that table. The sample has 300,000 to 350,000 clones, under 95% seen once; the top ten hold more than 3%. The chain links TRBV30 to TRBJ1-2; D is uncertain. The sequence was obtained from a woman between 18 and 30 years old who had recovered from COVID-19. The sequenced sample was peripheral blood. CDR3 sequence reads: CAWRSWAANYGYTF. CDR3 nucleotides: TGTGCCTGGAGGTCCTGGGCCGCTAACTATGGCTACACCTTC.